This entry lists 18 T cell receptor beta chains sequenced from one sample in a study of early T cells in non-severe SARS-CoV-2 infection. Each CDR3 protein is one row after TCRdb ran MiXCR on the 5' RACE reads. The sample yields some 30,000 distinct CDR3 sequences, approximately 10% seen once. Sequencing was done on a sample of whole blood. All receptors come from an adult who was a healthcare worker with PCR-confirmed SARS-CoV-2 infection or an uninfected control (not recorded which).

This clonotype was recorded many times. This chain uses TRBV27 with TRBJ2-2; no definite D call. V lost 7 bases to trimming and J lost 7 bases, with 13 bases between them. This CDR3 spans 13 amino acids. Germline V lookup: CDR1 MNHEY, CDR2 SMNVEV (reference sequence). The CDR3 spells CASNFQARGELFF. The DNA for the CDR3 is TGTGCCAGCAACTTTCAGGCCCGCGGGGAGCTGTTTTTT.

This clonotype was observed many times. V is TRBV20-1 and J is TRBJ2-7; 8 bases fit TRBD1. The ends lost 0 bases at V and 8 bases at J; junction bases unmatched: 15. CDR1 DFQATT and CDR2 SNEGSKA come from the germline V gene (reference sequence). This CDR3 is 16 amino acids long. CDR3 residues: CSARDSYTGQGSQQYF. DNA for the CDR3: TGCAGTGCTAGAGATTCCTATACTGGACAGGGTTCCCAGCAGTACTTC.

V is TRBV20-1 and J is TRBJ1-4; D gene unclear. The V end lost 2 bases, the J end lost 7 bases, and 8 bases lay between the germline ends. The CDR3 has 12 residues. Germline lookup yields CDR1 DFQATT and CDR2 SNEGSKA (reference sequence). The CDR3 protein is CSARLPAEKLFF. The CDR3 DNA reads as TGCAGTGCTAGACTCCCCGCTGAAAAACTGTTTTTT.

This clonotype occurred many times. The chain is built from TRBV6-2 or TRBV6-3 and TRBJ2-3, with 7 bases that match TRBD1. The CDR3 is 17 amino acids. Unmatched junction bases numbered 14, after V lost 6 bases and J lost 2 bases. Germline V lookup: CDR1 MNHEY, CDR2 SVGEGT. The CDR3 sequence is CASRKRGLLSLTDTQYF. CDR3 nucleotide sequence: TGTGCCAGCAGGAAGAGGGGGCTCCTCTCGCTCACAGATACGCAGTATTTT.

This clonotype has more than one count but fewer than ten. The chain carries TRBV20-1 and TRBJ2-1, with TRBD2 as a possible D gene (6 bases). Germline V CDR1 and CDR2: DFQATT, SNEGSKA (reference sequence). The length of the CDR3 is 12 residues. Trimming took off 6 bases at V and 10 bases at J, with 16 bases between the two ends. Written as DNA, the CDR3 is TGCAGTGCCCTTACTAGCCCGCGGGAGCAGTTCTTC. Encoded protein: CSALTSPREQFF.

This clonotype has at least ten counts. The rearrangement uses TRBV2 and TRBJ1-2; D perhaps matches TRBD1 (5 bases). Germline V gene data show CDR1 as SNHLY and CDR2 as FYNNEI. The V end lost 6 bases, the J end lost 5 bases, and 19 bases lay between the germline ends. The CDR3 consists of 15 residues. The CDR3 DNA sequence: TGTGCCAGCAGGGCTTCAGGGACGGCAATTTATGGCTACACCTTC. This codes for CASRASGTAIYGYTF.

This clonotype was seen ten or more times. V usage is TRBV7-3 and J usage is TRBJ2-5, with 10 bases matching TRBD2. The V segment lost 2 bases and the J segment 4 bases; nucleotides outside the gene matches: 4. Germline V gene data show CDR1 as SGHTA and CDR2 as FQGTGA. The CDR3 runs to 15 residues. The CDR3 protein is CASSLGLAGVETQYF. CDR3 DNA: TGTGCCAGCAGCTTAGGTCTAGCGGGGGTAGAGACCCAGTACTTC.

This clonotype was seen a handful of times. This chain uses TRBV6-5 with TRBJ1-1, with D unclear. Germline V gene data show CDR1 as MNHEY and CDR2 as SVGAGI. V lost 2 bases to trimming and J lost 2 bases, with 12 bases between them. This CDR3 region has 15 residues. CDR3 in DNA: TGTGCCAGCAGTTACGGGAGGGCCGGAAACACTGAAGCTTTCTTT. This gives the protein CASSYGRAGNTEAFF.

This clonotype was picked up many times. The CDR3 loop reads CASSVNERRSGAGLTF. Here the CDR3 DNA reads TGTGCCAGCAGCGTCAACGAACGCCGGTCAGGGGCAGGCCTTACCTTC. The chain joins TRBV5-5 to TRBJ1-2; a weak D match, TRBD1 (6 bases). V lost 4 bases and J lost 14, with 30 bases in between. The V gene's germline CDR1 is SGHKS and CDR2 YYEKEE (reference sequence). The length of the CDR3 is 16 residues.

This clonotype was counted only a few times. The chain carries TRBV6-2 or TRBV6-3 and TRBJ1-6; 12 bases line up with TRBD1. CDR1 MNHEY and CDR2 SVGEGT come from the germline V gene. This CDR3 has 16 residues. With 3 bases clipped from V and 10 bases from J, the junction kept 7 bases outside the gene matches. CDR3 in amino acids: CASSYPGTGGRSPLHF. CDR3 DNA sequence: TGTGCCAGCAGTTATCCCGGGACAGGGGGCCGATCACCCCTCCACTTT.

The chain couples TRBV5-1 to TRBJ2-3, with 8 bases lining up with TRBD1. CDR1 and CDR2 from the germline V gene are SGHRS and YFSETQ. The V gene end was trimmed by 3 bases and the J gene end by 2 bases; junction bases not matched to a gene: 8. The CDR3 has 16 amino acids. The CDR3: CASSYRDRPFTDTQYF. CDR3 in DNA: TGCGCCAGCAGCTACCGGGACAGGCCCTTCACAGATACGCAGTATTTT.

This clonotype came up many times. V usage is TRBV6-5 and J usage is TRBJ1-1; D ambiguous. V gave up 8 bases and J gave up 5 bases, with 24 bases separating them. This CDR3 has 16 residues. The germline gives CDR1 MNHEY, CDR2 SVGAGI. DNA of the CDR3: TGTGCCAGCGGATTGGCCGCCAGATACATCGGGACTGAAGCTTTCTTT. This sequence encodes CASGLAARYIGTEAFF.

This clonotype came up many times. The CDR3: CSADTVSGEGDTQYF. The CDR3 DNA sequence: TGCAGTGCTGACACCGTGAGCGGGGAAGGAGATACGCAGTATTTT. The chain couples TRBV20-1 to TRBJ2-3, with 7 positions matching TRBD2. This CDR3 is 15 amino acids long. In germline, CDR1 is DFQATT, CDR2 SNEGSKA (reference sequence). The ends lost 5 bases at V and 5 bases at J; junction bases unmatched: 13.

As for this clonotype: Sequence at one end of the junction differs from germline and may be a read error. This chain links TRBV6-6 with TRBJ2-7, with D uncertain. This CDR3 has 14 amino acids. Per the germline V gene, CDR1 is MNHNY and CDR2 is SVGAGI (reference sequence). CDR3 in amino acids: CASRYSDTTYEQYF. CDR3 sequence (DNA): TGTGCCAGCAGATACTCCGACACGACGTACGAGCAGTACTTC.

This clonotype was detected ten times or more. CDR3 protein: CASSYSLAGSGNTIYF. The CDR3 bases are TGTGCCAGCAGTTACAGTCTGGCCGGGTCCGGAAACACCATATATTTT. This rearrangement joins TRBV6-5 to TRBJ1-3; D not resolved. V lost 2 bases and J lost 4, with 15 bases in between. Germline-derived CDR1 and CDR2 are MNHEY and SVGAGI. This CDR3 has 16 residues.

This clonotype was detected only a few times. J is TRBJ2-7 and V is TRBV5-1, with D hard to call. V gave up 5 bases and J gave up 3 bases, with 12 bases separating them. The CDR3 loop spans 13 amino acids. Germline values: CDR1 SGHRS, CDR2 YFSETQ. CDR3 amino acids: CASRERAVYEQYF. Written as DNA, the CDR3 is TGCGCCAGCAGGGAAAGGGCCGTCTACGAGCAGTACTTC.

This clonotype came up many times. A much larger clone differs by one base, so this may be a read error. This chain links TRBV20-1 with TRBJ2-3; D is unresolved. The ends were cut back, 0 bases at V and 0 bases at J, with 13 bases in the middle. The CDR3 length is 16 residues. Germline assignment: CDR1 DFQATT and CDR2 SNEGSKA (reference sequence). The chain's CDR3 is CSAREPGGSSTDTQYF. The CDR3 DNA follows: TGCAGTGCTAGAGAGCCGGGCGGCTCTAGCACAGATACGCAGTATTTT.

As for this clonotype: A much larger clone lies a single base off, so this may be a read error. V is TRBV7-8 and J is TRBJ2-1; maybe TRBD1 (6 bases). The CDR3 loop spans 15 amino acids. Germline V gene lookup returns CDR1 SGHVS and CDR2 FQNEAQ. CDR3 sequence reads: CVSSQQGMEHNEQFF. The CDR3 bases are TGTGTCAGCAGCCAACAGGGTATGGAGCACAATGAGCAGTTCTTC.